The clone carrying this T cell receptor (beta chain) was observed at least ten times. CDR1 and CDR2 from the germline V gene are SQVTM and ANQGSEA. Trimming stripped 4 bases from V and 2 bases from J, with 11 bases between. The CDR3 has 13 amino acids. The data were taken from a study of T cells in Graves' hyperthyroidism and ophthalmopathy. The authors obtained PBMCs from about 9.5 ml of fresh peripheral blood. TCR beta CDR3 regions were amplified from RNA transcripts. In the first-round RT-PCR of the TCR CDR3, the HTBI primer set was used. TCRdb passed the multiplex PCR reads through MiXCR, listing each CDR3 protein once. The table shows 300,000 to 450,000 distinct CDR3 sequences, with approximately 15% occurring only once.

This rearrangement joins TRBV29-1 to TRBJ1-1; D call uncertain. The source of this sequence is a woman aged 55-70 years with Graves' hyperthyroidism. Sequencing was performed on blood. The chain's CDR3 is CSVGKGTNTEAFF. The CDR3 region has the DNA TGCAGCGTTGGAAAAGGAACCAACACTGAAGCTTTCTTT.